The 3 T cell receptor beta chains below all came from one sample that was sequenced in a study of blood T cell repertoires in COVID-19. Generated by immunoSEQ multiplex PCR, the TCRdb table keeps only in-frame clones and is missing some. The table includes about 51,000 clones, 85% to 90% detected once. The sample comprised peripheral blood. The source is a man older than 75 with active COVID-19.

This clone has a single count. The chain uses TRBV7-9 and TRBJ2-5; 9 bases match TRBD1. The CDR3 is made up of 16 amino acids. Germline CDR1 and CDR2: SEHNR and FQNEAQ (reference sequence). Unmatched junction bases numbered 10, after V lost 4 bases and J lost 4 bases. CDR3 bases: TGTGCCAGCAGCTCCTCCGGGACAGGGCTAACAGAGACCCAGTACTTC. Translating it yields CASSSSGTGLTETQYF.

This clone was picked up one time. This sequence joins TRBV11-2 and TRBJ1-6; D is undetermined. V was shortened by 1 base and J by 10 bases, with 8 bases between the two germline ends. This CDR3 spans 13 amino acids. Germline CDR1 reads SGHAT; CDR2 reads FQNNGV. The chain's CDR3 is CASSLGGGSPLHF. In nucleotides, the CDR3 is TGTGCCAGCAGCTTAGGGGGAGGATCACCCCTCCACTTT. The full variable domain, with the rest looked up from reference TRBV11-2 and TRBJ1-6, is EAGVAQSPRYKIIEKRQSVAFWCNPISGHATLYWYQQILGQGPKLLIQFQNNGVVDDSQLPKDRFSAERLKGVDSTLKIQPAKLEDSAVYLCASSLGGGSPLHFGNGTRLTVT.

V is TRBV27 and J is TRBJ2-1; perhaps TRBD1 as D (5 bases). The CDR3 extends over 15 amino acids. CDR1 and CDR2 from the germline V gene are MNHEY and SMNVEV (reference sequence). The ends were cut back, 6 bases at V and 8 bases at J, with 20 bases in the middle. This CDR3 is CASRLSSLRADEQFF. CDR3 DNA sequence: TGTGCCAGCAGGCTTTCTTCCCTCAGGGCCGATGAGCAGTTCTTC.